The clone carrying this T cell receptor (beta chain) appeared once. Study processing details: Amplification with reference gene primers provided the estimates of nucleated cell counts. The table came from immunoSEQ multiplex PCR; TCRdb's copy has only in-frame clones and leaves some out. That table is the source of V, J and clone size, and D and trimming were worked out from the DNA. The sample lists 30,000 or so clones; about four fifths were seen once. The CDR3 has 12 amino acids. Germline V gene data show CDR1 as SNHLY and CDR2 as FYNNEI. V lost 1 base and J lost 7, with 7 bases in between. The data were taken from a study of blood T cell repertoires in COVID-19. Study as a whole: Material from acute and convalescent COVID-19 was sourced from the United States, Italy and Spain. The analysed material was cDNA or gDNA that came from T cells, B-cell-depleted T cells, or PBMCs.

Source material: peripheral blood. The source is a man aged 50 or older with acute or convalescent COVID-19. The genes are TRBV2 and TRBJ1-1, with D maybe TRBD1 (5 bases). CDR3 DNA sequence: TGTGCCAGCAGTGAAGGGGGGGGTGAAGCTTTCTTT. Its translation is CASSEGGGEAFF.